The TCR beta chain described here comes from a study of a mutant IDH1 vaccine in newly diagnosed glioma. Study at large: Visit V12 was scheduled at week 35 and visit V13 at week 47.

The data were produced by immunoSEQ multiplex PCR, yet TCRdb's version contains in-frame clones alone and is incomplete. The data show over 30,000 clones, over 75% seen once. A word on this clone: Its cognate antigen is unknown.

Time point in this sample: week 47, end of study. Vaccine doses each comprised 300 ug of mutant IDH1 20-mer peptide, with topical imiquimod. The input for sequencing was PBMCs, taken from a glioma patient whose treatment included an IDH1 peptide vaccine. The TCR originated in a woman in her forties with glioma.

The CDR3 loop is CASQTQPNSPLHF. As DNA, the CDR3 is TGTGCCAGCCAAACGCAACCTAATTCACCCCTCCACTTT. The chain has TRBV6-5 and TRBJ1-6, with unresolved D. The length of the CDR3 is 13 residues. Per the germline V gene, CDR1 is MNHEY and CDR2 is SVGAGI. V dropped 8 bases and J dropped 6 bases, with 11 bases sitting between them.